This T cell receptor beta chain was sequenced for a study of blood T cell repertoires in COVID-19. Background on the study: Some COVID-19 samples were acute and others convalescent; all came from the United States, Italy and Spain. The cDNA or gDNA used as material had been derived from T cells, B-cell-depleted T cells, or PBMCs.

This clone occurred once. As originally analysed: Researchers report that nucleated cell counts were estimated from reference gene primer amplification. Sequencing used immunoSEQ multiplex PCR; TCRdb keeps in-frame clones, though not all of them. D and trimming were read from the DNA, whereas the V and J calls and clone size are those reported in that table. The sample carries a few hundred thousand clones, more than 75% recorded once. The TCR sequence derives from a woman aged 50 to 65 with active or convalescent COVID-19. Sequenced sample: peripheral blood.

The CDR3: CASSRGLGNEQFF. CDR3 coding DNA: TGCGCCAGCAGCCGAGGGCTTGGAAATGAGCAGTTCTTC. The rearrangement uses TRBV4-3 and TRBJ2-1; maybe TRBD2 (5 bases). CDR1 and CDR2 (germline): LGHNA, YSLEER. Trimming pared 4 bases from V and 7 bases from J, leaving 11 bases between. The length of the CDR3 is 13 residues.